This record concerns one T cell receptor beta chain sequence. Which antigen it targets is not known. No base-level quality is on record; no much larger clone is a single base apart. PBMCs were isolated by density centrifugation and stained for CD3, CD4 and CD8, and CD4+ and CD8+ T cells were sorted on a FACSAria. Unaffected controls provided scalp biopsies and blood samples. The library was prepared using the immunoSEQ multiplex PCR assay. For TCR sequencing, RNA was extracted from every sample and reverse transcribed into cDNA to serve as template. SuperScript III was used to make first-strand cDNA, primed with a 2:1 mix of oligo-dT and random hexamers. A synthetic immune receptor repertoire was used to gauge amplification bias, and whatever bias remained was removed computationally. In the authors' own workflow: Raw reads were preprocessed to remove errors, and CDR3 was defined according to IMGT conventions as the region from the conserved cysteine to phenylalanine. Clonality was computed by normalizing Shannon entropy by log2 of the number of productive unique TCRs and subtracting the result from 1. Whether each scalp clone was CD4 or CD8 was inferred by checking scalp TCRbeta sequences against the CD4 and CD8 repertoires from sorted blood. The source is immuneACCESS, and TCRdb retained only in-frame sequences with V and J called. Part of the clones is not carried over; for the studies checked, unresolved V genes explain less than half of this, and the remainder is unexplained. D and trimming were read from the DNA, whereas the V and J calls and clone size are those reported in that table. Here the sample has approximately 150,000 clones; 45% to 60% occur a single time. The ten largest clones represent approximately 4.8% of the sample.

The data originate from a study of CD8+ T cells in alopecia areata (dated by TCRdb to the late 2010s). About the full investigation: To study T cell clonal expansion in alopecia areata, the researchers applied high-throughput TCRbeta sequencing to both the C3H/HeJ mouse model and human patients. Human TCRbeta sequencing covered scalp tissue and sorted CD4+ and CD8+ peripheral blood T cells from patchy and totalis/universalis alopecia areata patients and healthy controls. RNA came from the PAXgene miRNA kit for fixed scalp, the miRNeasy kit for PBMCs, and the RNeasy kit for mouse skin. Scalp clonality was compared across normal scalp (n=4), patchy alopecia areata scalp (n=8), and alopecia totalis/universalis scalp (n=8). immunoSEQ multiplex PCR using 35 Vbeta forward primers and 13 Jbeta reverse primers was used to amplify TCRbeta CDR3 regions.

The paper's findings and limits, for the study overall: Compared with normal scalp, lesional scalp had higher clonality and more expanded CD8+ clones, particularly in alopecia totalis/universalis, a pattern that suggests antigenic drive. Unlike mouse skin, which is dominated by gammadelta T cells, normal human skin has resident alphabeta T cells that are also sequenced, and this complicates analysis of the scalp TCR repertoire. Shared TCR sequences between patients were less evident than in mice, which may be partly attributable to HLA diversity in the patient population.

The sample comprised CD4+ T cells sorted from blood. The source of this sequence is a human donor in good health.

The DNA sequence follows: TGTGCCAGCAGTGAGGCAGGGGGTCCGAAACTGTTTTTT. Its coded protein is CASSEAGGPKLFF. The sequence links TRBV25-1 to TRBJ1-4; the junction holds 7 bases that match TRBD1. V ends up 3 bases short and J 11 bases short, with an unmatched junction base count of 6. There are 13 amino acids in the CDR3, from cysteine to phenylalanine inclusive. Just the 39-base CDR3 DNA is kept, in frame starting at base 1. According to the germline V gene, CDR1 reads MGHDK and CDR2 reads SYGVNS.